The TCR beta chain described here comes from a study of breast tumors, draining lymph nodes, adjacent tissues. Study-wide results and limits: Tumor TCR diversity was below lymph nodes but above nontumor tissue.

This clonotype was detected many times. Antigen: not known. Breast cancer patients provided tissue from their axillary draining lymph nodes. TCRdb re-called the multiplex PCR reads with MiXCR, one entry per CDR3 protein. Of more than 200,000 distinct CDR3 sequences listed, about 30% are singletons. This CDR3 is 14 amino acids long. The germline V and J ends were trimmed by 1 base and 1 base, with 10 bases remaining between them. Per the germline V gene, CDR1 is DFQATT and CDR2 is SNEGSKA (reference sequence). The sequence was obtained from a female donor with breast cancer. Some clones in this sample may be carry-over from other donors' samples. The chain joins TRBV20-1 to TRBJ2-5; D unresolved. The sample comprised axillary lymph node tissue. The DNA of the CDR3 is TGCAGTGCTAGAGTGCTTGTATCCCAAGAGACCCAGTACTTC. Translating gives CSARVLVSQETQYF.